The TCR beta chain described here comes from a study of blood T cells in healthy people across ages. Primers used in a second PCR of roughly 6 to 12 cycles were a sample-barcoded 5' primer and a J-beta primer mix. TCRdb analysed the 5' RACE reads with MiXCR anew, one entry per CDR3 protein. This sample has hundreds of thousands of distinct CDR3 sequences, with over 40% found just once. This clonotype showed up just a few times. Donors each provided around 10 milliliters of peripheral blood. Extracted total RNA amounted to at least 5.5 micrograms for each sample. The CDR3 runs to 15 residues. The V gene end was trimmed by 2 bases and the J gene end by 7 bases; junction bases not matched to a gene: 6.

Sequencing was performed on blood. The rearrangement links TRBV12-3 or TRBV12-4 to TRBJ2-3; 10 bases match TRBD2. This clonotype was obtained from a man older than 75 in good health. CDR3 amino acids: CASSLRAGGPNTQYF. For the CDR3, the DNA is TGTGCCAGCAGTTTAAGAGCGGGAGGGCCCAATACGCAGTATTTT.